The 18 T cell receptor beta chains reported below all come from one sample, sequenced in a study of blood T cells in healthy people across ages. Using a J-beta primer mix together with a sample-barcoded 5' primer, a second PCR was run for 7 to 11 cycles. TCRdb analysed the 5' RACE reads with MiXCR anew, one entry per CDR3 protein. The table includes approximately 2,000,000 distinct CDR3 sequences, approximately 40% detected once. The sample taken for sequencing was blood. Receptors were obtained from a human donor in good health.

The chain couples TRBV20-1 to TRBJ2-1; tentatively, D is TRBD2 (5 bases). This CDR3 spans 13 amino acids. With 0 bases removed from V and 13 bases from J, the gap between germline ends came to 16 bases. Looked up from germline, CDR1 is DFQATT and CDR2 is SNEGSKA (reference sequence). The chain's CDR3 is CSARDLSGDKQFF. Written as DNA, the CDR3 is TGCAGTGCTAGAGATCTAAGCGGAGACAAACAGTTCTTC.

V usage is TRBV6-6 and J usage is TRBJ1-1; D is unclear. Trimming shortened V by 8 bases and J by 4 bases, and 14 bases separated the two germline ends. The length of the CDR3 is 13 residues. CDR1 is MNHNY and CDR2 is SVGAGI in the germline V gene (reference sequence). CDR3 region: CASAMERGTEAFF. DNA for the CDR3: TGTGCCAGCGCTATGGAAAGAGGCACTGAAGCTTTCTTT.

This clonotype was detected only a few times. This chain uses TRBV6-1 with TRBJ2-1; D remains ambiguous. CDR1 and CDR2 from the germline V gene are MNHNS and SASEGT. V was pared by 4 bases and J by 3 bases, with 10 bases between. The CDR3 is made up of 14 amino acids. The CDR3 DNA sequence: TGTGCCAGCAGTGTAGTACAGCTCTACAATGAGCAGTTCTTC. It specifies CASSVVQLYNEQFF.

The chain's CDR3 is CASSSRTGEGTRGQYF. The CDR3, as DNA: TGTGCCAGCAGCTCTAGGACAGGGGAGGGGACACGTGGGCAGTATTTT. The chain employs TRBV7-2 and TRBJ2-3, with TRBD1 identical over 9 bases. This CDR3 is 16 amino acids long. Germline V gene data show CDR1 as SGHTA and CDR2 as FQGNSA. The V gene end was trimmed by 4 bases and the J gene end by 11 bases; junction bases not matched to a gene: 16.

CDR3 loop: CASSLATGSNQPQHF. CDR3 DNA: TGTGCCAGCAGCTTAGCCACGGGGAGCAATCAGCCCCAGCATTTT. V is TRBV7-9 and J is TRBJ1-5; D is unclear. Germline CDR1 reads SEHNR; CDR2 reads FQNEAQ (reference sequence). V was trimmed by 0 bases and J by 1 base, leaving 7 bases between them. The CDR3 covers 15 residues.

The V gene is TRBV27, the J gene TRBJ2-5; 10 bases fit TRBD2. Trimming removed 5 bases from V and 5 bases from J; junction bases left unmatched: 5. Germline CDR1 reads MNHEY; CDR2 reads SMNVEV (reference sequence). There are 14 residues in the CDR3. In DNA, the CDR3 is TGTGCCAGCAGTCCACTAGCGGGGTACGAGACCCAGTACTTC. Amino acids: CASSPLAGYETQYF.

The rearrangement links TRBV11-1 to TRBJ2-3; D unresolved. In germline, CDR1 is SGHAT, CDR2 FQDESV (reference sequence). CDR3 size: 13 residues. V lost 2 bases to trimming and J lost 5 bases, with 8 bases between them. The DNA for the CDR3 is TGTGCCAGCAGCTTACACTGGGGAGATACGCAGTATTTT. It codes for CASSLHWGDTQYF. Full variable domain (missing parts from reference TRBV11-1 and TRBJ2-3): EAEVAQSPRYKITEKSQAVAFWCDPISGHATLYWYRQILGQGPELLVQFQDESVVDDSQLPKDRFSAERLKGVDSTLKIQPAELGDSAMYLCASSLHWGDTQYFGPGTRLTVL.

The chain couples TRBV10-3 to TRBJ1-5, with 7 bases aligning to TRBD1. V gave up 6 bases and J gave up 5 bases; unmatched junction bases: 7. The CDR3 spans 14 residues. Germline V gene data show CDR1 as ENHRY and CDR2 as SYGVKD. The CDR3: CAISDRVQDQPQHF. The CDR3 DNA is TGTGCCATCAGCGACAGGGTTCAGGATCAGCCCCAGCATTTT.

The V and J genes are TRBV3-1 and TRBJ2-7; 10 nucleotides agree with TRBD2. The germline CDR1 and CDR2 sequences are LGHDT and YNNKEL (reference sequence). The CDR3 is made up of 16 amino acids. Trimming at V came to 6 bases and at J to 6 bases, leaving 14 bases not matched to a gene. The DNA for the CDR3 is TGTGCCAGCAGTTCACCTACTAGCGGGGTGTTCTGCGAGCAGTACTTC. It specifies CASSSPTSGVFCEQYF.

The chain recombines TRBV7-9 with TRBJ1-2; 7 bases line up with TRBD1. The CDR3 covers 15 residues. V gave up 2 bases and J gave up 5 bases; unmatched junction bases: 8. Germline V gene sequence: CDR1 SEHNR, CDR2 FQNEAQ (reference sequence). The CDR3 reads CASSLLTGDKYGYTF. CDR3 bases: TGTGCCAGCAGCTTATTAACAGGGGACAAATATGGCTACACCTTC. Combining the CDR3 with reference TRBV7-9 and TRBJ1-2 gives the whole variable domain DTGVSQNPRHKITKRGQNVTFRCDPISEHNRLYWYRQTLGQGPEFLTYFQNEAQLEKSRLLSDRFSAERPKGSFSTLEIQRTEQGDSAMYLCASSLLTGDKYGYTFGSGTRLTVV.

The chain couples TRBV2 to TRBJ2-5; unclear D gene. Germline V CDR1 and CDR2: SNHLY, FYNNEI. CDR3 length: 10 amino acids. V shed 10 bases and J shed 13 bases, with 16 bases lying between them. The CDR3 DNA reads TGTGCCAACGGTGAGGCAGTTTTGTACTTC. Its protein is CANGEAVLYF.

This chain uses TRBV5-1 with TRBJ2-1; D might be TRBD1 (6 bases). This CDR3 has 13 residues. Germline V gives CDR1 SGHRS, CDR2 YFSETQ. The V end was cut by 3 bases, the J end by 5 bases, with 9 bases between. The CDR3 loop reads CASSYGDNNEQFF. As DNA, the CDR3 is TGCGCCAGCAGCTATGGGGACAACAATGAGCAGTTCTTC.

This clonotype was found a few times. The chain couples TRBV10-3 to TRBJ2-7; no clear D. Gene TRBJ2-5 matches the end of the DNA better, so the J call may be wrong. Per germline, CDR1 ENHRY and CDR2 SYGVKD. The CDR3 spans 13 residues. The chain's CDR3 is CAISRLPQETQYF. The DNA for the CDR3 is TGTGCCATCTCGCGGTTACCACAAGAGACCCAGTACTTC.

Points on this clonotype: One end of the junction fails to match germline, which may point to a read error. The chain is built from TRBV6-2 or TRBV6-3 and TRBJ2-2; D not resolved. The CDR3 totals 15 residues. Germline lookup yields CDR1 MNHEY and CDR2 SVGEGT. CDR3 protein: CAGSPRTAATGELFF. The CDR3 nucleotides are TGTGCCGGCAGTCCCCGGACGGCTGCAACCGGGGAGCTGTTTTTT.

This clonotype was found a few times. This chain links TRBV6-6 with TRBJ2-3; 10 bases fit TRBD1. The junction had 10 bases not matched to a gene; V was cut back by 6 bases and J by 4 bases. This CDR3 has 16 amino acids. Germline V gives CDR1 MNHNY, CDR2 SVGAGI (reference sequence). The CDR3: CASRLHRDRGSDTQYF. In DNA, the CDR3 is TGTGCCAGCAGGCTACATCGGGACAGGGGATCAGATACGCAGTATTTT.

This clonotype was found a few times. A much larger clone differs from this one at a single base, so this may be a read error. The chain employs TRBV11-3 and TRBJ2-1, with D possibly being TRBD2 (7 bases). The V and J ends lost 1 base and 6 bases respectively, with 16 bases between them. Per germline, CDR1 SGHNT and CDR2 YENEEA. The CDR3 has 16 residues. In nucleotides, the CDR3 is TGTGCCAGCAGCTTAGTTGGTAGGGGGGGGAGCAATGAGCAGTTCTTC. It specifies CASSLVGRGGSNEQFF.

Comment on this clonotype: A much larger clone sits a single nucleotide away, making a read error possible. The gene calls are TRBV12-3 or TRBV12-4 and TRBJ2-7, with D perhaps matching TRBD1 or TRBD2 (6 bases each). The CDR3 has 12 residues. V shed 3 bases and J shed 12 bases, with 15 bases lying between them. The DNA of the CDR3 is TGTGCCAGCAGTTTTGGGGGGCAAGTACCGTACTTC. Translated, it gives CASSFGGQVPYF.

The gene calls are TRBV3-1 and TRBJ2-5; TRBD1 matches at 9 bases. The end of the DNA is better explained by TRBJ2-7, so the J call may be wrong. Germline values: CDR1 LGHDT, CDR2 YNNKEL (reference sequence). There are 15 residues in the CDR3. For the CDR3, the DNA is TGTGCCAGCAGCCGCACCCGGGACAGGGAGGTCGAGCAGTACTTC. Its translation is CASSRTRDREVEQYF.